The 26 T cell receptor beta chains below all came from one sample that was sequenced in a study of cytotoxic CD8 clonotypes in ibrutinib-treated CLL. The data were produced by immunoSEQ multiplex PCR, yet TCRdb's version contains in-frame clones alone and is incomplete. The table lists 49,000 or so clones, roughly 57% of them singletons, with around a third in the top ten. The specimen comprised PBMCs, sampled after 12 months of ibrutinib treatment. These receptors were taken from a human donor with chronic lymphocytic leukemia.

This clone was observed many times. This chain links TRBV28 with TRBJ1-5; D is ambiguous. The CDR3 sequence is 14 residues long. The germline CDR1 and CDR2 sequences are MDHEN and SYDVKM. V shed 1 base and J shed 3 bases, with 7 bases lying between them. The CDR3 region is CASSLSSTNQPQHF. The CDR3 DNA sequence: TGTGCCAGCAGTTTATCTTCCACCAATCAGCCCCAGCATTTT.

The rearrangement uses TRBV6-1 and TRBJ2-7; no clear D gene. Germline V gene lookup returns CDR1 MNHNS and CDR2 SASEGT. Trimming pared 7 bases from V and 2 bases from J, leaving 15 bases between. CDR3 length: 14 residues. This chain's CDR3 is CASNTRSWPYEQYF. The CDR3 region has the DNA TGTGCCAGCAATACCCGGTCGTGGCCCTACGAGCAGTACTTC.

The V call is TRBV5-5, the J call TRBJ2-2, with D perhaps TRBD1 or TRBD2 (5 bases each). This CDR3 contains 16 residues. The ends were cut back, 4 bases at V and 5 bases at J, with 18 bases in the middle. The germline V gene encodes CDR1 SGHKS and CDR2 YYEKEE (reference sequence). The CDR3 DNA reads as TGTGCCAGCAGCCCGTTGGGGGACCTATGGACCGGGGAGCTGTTTTTT. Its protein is CASSPLGDLWTGELFF.

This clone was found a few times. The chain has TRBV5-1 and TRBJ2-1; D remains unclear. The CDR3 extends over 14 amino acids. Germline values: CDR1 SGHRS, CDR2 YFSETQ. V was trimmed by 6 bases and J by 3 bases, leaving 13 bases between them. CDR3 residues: CASTIATHYNEQFF. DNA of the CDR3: TGCGCCAGCACCATAGCTACTCACTACAATGAGCAGTTCTTC. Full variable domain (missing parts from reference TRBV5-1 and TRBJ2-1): KAGVTQTPRYLIKTRGQQVTLSCSPISGHRSVSWYQQTPGQGLQFLFEYFSETQRNKGNFPGRFSGRQFSNSRSEMNVSTLELGDSALYLCASTIATHYNEQFFGPGTRLTVL.

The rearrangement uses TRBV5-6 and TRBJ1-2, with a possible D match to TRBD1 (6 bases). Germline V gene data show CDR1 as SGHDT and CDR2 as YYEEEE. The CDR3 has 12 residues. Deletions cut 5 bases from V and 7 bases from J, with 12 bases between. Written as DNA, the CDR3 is TGTGCCAGCAGTCCAGGGGAACGTGGCTACACCTTC. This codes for CASSPGERGYTF. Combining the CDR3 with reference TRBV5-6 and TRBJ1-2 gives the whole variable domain DAGVTQSPTHLIKTRGQQVTLRCSPKSGHDTVSWYQQALGQGPQFIFQYYEEEERQRGNFPDRFSGHQFPNYSSELNVNALLLGDSALYLCASSPGERGYTFGSGTRLTVV.

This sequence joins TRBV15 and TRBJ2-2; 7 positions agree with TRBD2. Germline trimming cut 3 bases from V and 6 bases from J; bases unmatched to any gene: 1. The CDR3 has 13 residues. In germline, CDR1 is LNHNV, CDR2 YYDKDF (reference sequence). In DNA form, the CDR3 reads TGTGCCACCAGCAGGCGGGGGTCCGGGGAGCTGTTTTTT. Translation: CATSRRGSGELFF.

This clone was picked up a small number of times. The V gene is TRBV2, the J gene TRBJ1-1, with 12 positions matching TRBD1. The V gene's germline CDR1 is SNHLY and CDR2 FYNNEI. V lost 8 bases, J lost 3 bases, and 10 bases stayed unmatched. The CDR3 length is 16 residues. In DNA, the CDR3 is TGTGCCAGCCTCCTCGGGACAGGGGGCGCGCACACTGAAGCTTTCTTT. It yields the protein CASLLGTGGAHTEAFF.

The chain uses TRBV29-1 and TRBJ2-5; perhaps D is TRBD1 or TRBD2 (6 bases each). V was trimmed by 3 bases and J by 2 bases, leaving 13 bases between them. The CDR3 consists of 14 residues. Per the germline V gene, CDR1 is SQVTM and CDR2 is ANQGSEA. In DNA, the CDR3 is TGCAGCGTTGACGTTACAGGGACTCAAGAGACCCAGTACTTC. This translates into CSVDVTGTQETQYF.

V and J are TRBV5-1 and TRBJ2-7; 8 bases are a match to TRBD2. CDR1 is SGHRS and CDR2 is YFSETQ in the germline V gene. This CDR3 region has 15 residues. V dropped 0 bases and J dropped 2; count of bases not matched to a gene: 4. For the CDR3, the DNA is TGCGCCAGCAGCTTGGGTGGTAGCGGGACCTACGAGCAGTACTTC. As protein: CASSLGGSGTYEQYF.

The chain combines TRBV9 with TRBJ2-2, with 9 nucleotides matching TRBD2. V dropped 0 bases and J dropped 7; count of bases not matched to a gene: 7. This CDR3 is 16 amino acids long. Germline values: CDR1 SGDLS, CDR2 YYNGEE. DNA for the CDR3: TGTGCCAGCAGCGTAGACAGCGGGAGGAGGGGCGGGGAGCTGTTTTTT. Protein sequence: CASSVDSGRRGGELFF. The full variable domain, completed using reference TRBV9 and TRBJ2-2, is DSGVTQTPKHLITATGQRVTLRCSPRSGDLSVYWYQQSLDQGLQFLIQYYNGEERAKGNILERFSAQQFPDLHSELNLSSLELGDSALYFCASSVDSGRRGGELFFGEGSRLTVL.

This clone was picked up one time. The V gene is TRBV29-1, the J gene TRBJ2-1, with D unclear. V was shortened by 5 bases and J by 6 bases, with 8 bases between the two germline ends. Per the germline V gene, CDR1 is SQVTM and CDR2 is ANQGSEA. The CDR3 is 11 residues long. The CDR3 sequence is CSVWAVNEQFF. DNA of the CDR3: TGCAGCGTTTGGGCCGTCAATGAGCAGTTCTTC.

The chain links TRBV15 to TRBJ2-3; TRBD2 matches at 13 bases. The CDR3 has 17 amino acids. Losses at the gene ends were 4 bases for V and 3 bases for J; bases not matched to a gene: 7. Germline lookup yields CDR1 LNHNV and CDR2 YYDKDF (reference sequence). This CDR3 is CATSISLAGGPTDTQYF. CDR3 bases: TGTGCCACCAGCATCTCACTAGCGGGAGGGCCGACAGATACGCAGTATTTT.

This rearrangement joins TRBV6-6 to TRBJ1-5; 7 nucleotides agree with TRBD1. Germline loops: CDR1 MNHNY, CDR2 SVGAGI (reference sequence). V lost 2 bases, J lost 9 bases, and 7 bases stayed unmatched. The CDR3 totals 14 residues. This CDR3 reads CASSYGDSIRPQHF. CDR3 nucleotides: TGTGCCAGCAGTTACGGGGACAGTATAAGGCCCCAGCATTTT.

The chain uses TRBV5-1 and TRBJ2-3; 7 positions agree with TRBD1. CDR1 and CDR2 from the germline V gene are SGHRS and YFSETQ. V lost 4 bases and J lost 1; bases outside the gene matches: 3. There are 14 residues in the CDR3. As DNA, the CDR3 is TGCGCCAGCAGCCCAGGGACAGGCACAGATACGCAGTATTTT. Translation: CASSPGTGTDTQYF.

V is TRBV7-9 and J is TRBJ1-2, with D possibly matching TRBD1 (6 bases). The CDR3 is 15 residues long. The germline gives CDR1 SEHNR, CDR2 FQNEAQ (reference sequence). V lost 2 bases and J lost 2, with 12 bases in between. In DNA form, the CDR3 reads TGTGCCAGCAGCTTAAAGACAGGACAGAACTATGGCTACACCTTC. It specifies CASSLKTGQNYGYTF.

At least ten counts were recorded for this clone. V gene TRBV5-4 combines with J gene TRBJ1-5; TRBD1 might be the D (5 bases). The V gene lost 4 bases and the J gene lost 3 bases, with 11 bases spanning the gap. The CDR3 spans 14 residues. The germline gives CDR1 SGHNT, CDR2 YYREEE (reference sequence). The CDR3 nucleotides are TGTGCCAGCAGCCCCGACAGATTCAATCAGCCCCAGCATTTT. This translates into CASSPDRFNQPQHF.

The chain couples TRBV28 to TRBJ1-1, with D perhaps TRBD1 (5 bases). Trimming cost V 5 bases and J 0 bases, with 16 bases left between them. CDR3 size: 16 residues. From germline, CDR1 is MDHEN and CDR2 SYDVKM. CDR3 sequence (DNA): TGTGCCAGCAGTACTGGGGGTGGAAATTTGAACACTGAAGCTTTCTTT. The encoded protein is CASSTGGGNLNTEAFF.

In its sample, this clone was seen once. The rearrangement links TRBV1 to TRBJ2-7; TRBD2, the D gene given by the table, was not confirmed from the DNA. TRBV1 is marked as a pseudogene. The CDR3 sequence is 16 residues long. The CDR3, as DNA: TGCACCAGCAGCCCCACGGAAAAGCGGGAGTTCTACGAGCAGTACTTC. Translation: CTSSPTEKREFYEQYF.

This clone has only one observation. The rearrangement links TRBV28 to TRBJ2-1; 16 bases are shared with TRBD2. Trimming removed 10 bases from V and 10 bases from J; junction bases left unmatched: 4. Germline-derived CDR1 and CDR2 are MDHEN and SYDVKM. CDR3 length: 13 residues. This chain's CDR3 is CAIGTSGRVEQFF. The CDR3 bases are TGTGCCATCGGGACTAGCGGGAGGGTGGAGCAGTTCTTC.

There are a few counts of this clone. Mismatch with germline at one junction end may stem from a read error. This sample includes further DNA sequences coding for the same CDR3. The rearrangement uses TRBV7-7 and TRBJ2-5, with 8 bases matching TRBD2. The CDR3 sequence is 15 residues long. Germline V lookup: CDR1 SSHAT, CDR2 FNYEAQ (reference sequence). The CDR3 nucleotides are TGTGCTAGCAGCTTAGACGGGAGGGGTCTCGAGACCCAGTACTTC. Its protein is CASSLDGRGLETQYF.

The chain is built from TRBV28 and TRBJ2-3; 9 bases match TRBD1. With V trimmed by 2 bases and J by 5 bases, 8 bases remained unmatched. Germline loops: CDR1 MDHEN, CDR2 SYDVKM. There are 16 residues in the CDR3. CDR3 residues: CASSLGGTGTKDTQYF. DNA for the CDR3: TGTGCCAGCAGTTTAGGAGGGACAGGGACTAAAGATACGCAGTATTTT.

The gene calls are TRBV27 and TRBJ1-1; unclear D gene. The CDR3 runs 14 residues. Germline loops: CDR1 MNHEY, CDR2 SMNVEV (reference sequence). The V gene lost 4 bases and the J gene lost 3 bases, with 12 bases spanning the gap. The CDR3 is CASSYLVGDTEAFF. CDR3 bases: TGTGCCAGCAGTTACTTGGTTGGTGACACTGAAGCTTTCTTT.

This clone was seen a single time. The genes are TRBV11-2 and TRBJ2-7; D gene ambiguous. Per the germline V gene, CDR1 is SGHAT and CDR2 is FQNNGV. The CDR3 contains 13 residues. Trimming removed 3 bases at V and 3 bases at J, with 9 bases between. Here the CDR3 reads CASSFGRDYEQYF. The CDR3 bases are TGTGCCAGCAGCTTTGGCAGAGACTACGAGCAGTACTTC. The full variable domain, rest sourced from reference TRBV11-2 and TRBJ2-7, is EAGVAQSPRYKIIEKRQSVAFWCNPISGHATLYWYQQILGQGPKLLIQFQNNGVVDDSQLPKDRFSAERLKGVDSTLKIQPAKLEDSAVYLCASSFGRDYEQYFGPGTRLTVT.

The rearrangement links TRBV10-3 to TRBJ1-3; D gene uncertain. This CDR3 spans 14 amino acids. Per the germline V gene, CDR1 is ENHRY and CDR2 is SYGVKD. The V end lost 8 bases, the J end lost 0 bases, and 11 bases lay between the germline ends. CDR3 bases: TGTGCCATCTCAACAGCCAACTCTGGAAACACCATATATTTT. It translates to CAISTANSGNTIYF.

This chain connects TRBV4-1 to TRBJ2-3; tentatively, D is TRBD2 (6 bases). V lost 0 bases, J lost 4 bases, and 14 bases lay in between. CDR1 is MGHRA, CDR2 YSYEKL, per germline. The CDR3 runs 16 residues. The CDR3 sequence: CASSQDWGGKADTQYF. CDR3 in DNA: TGCGCCAGCAGCCAAGACTGGGGCGGGAAGGCAGATACGCAGTATTTT.

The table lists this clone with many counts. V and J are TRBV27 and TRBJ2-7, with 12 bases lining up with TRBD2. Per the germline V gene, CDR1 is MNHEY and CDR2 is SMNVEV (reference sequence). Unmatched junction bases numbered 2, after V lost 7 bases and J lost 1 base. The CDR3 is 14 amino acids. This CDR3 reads CASNGLAGSYEQYF. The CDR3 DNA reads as TGTGCCAGCAACGGACTAGCGGGATCCTACGAGCAGTACTTC.